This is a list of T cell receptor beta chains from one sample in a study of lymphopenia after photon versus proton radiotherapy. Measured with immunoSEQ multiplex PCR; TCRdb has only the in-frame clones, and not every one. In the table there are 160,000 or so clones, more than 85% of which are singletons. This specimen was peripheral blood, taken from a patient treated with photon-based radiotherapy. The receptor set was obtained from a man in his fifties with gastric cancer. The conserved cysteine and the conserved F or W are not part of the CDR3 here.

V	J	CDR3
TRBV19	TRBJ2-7	ASSPPGTAYEQY
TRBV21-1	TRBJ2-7	ASSNGGERDEQY
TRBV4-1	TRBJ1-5	ASSQEGPGRGSNQPQH
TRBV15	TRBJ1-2	ATSARISRGTIYGYT
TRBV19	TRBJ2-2	ASSPTGGAGTGELF
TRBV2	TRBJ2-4	ASYGAGGRDIQY
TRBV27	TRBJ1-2	ASTLGGRANYGYT
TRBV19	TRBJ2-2	ASTSGQGWAGELF
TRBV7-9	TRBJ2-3	ASRTSEDETDTQY
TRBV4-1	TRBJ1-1	ASNPWVGGADTEAF
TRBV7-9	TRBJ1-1	ASSLEIVNTEAF
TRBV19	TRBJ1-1	ASSKQAVNTEAF
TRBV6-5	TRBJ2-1	ASTKSGSLYNEQF
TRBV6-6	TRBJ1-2	ASKGGGPSNYGYT
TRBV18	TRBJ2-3	ASSPRPSDTDTQY
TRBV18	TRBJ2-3	ASSPLGLEGSTDTQY
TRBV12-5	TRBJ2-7	ASGLAGQYYEQY
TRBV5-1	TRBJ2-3	ASSLTSGYTDTQY
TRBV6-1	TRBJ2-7	ASSEGLAGSYEQY
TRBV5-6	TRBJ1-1	ASSSSGKGALGTEAF
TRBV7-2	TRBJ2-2	ASSPRDRSNTGELF
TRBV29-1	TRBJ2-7	SVETAYEQY
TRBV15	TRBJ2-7	ATSGAETYEQY
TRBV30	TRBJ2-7	AWSARDRGSYEQY
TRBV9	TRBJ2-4	ASSAAPQGTQY
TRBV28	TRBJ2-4	ASSLFSVTLAKNIQY
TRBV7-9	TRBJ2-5	ASSFLGGETQY
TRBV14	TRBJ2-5	ASSHKRGAGVQETQY
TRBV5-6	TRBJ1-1	ASSPLTDHTEAF
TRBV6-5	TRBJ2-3	ASSHQEGITDTQY
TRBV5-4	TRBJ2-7	ASSLGQGKNEQY
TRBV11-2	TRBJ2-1	ASSSPAFSRSHNEQF
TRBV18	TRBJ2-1	ASSPPDGRGAYNEQF
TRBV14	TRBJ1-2	ASSQARQGSRGYT
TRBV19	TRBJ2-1	ASSIFGQNKHLEQF
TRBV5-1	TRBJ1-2	ASSLVTGGSGYT
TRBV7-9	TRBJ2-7	ASSSGPTGYEQY